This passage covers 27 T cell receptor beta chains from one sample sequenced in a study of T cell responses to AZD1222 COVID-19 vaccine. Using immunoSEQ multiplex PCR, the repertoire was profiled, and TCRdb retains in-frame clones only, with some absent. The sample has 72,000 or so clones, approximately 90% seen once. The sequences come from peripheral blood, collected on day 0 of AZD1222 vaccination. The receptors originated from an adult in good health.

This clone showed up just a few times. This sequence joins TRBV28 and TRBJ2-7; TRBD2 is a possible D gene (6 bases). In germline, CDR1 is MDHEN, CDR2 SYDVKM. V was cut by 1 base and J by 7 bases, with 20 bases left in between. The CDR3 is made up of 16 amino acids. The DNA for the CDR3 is TGTGCCAGCAGTTTATTCGGAGGGTACGTCATATGGGAGCAGTACTTC. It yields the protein CASSLFGGYVIWEQYF.

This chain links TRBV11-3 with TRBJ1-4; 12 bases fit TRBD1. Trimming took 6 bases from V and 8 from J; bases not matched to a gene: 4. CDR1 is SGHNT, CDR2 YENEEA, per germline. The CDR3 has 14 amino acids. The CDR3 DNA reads TGTGCCAGCAGTTGGGACAGGGGGCAAGAAAAACTGTTTTTT. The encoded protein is CASSWDRGQEKLFF.

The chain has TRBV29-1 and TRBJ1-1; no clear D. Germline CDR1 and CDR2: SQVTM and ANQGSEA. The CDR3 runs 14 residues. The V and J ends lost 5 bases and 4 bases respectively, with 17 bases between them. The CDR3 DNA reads TGCAGCGTTACCCTATATGGGTCGGGCACTGAAGCTTTCTTT. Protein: CSVTLYGSGTEAFF.

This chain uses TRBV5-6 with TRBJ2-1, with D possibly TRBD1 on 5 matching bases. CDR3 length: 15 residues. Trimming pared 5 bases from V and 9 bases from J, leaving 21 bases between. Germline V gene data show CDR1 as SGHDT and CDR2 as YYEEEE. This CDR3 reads CASSKISDNSGEQFF. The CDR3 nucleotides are TGTGCCAGCAGTAAGATCTCGGACAACAGTGGTGAGCAGTTCTTC. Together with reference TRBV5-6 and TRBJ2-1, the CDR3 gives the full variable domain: DAGVTQSPTHLIKTRGQQVTLRCSPKSGHDTVSWYQQALGQGPQFIFQYYEEEERQRGNFPDRFSGHQFPNYSSELNVNALLLGDSALYLCASSKISDNSGEQFFGPGTRLTVL.

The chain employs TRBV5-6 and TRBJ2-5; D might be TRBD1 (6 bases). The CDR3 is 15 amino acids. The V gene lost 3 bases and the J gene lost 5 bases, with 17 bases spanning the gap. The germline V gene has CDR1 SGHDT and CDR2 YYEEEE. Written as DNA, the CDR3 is TGTGCCAGCAGCTGGGGACAAGGGTTGGGGGAGACCCAGTACTTC. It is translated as CASSWGQGLGETQYF.

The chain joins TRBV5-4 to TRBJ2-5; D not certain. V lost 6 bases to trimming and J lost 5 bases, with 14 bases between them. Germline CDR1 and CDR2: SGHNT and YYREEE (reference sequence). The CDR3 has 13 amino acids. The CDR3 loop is CASKRADEETQYF. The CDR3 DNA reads TGTGCCAGCAAACGGGCTGATGAGGAGACCCAGTACTTC.

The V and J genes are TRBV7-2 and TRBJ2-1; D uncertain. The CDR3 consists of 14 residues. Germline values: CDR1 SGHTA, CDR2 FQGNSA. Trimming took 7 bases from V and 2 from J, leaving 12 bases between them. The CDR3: CASTLGSAYNEQFF. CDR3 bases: TGTGCCAGCACCCTAGGGTCCGCCTACAATGAGCAGTTCTTC.

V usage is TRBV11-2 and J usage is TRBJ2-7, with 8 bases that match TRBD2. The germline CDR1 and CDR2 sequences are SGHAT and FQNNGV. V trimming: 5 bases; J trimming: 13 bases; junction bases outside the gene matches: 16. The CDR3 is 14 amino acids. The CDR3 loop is CASSPGLARGRCYF. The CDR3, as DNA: TGTGCCAGCAGCCCAGGACTAGCCCGGGGACGCTGTTACTTC. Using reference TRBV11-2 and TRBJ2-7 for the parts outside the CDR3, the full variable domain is EAGVAQSPRYKIIEKRQSVAFWCNPISGHATLYWYQQILGQGPKLLIQFQNNGVVDDSQLPKDRFSAERLKGVDSTLKIQPAKLEDSAVYLCASSPGLARGRCYFGPGTRLTVT.

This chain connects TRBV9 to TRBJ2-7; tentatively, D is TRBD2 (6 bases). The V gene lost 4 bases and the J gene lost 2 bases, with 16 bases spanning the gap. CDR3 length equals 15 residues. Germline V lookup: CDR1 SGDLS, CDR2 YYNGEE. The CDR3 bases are TGTGCCAGCAGCCCAGCGGGCGTGAGAACCTACGAGCAGTACTTC. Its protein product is CASSPAGVRTYEQYF.

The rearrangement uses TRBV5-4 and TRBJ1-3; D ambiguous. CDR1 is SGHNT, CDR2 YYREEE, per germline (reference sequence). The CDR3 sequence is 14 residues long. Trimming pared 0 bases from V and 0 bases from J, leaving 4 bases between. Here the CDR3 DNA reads TGTGCCAGCAGCTTGGACTCCTCTGGAAACACCATATATTTT. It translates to CASSLDSSGNTIYF.

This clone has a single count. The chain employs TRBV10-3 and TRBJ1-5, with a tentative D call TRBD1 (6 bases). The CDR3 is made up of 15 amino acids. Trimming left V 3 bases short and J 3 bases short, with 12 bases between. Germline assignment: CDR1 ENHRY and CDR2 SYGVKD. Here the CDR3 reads CAISDYGGANQPQHF. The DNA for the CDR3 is TGTGCCATCAGTGATTATGGGGGCGCCAATCAGCCCCAGCATTTT.

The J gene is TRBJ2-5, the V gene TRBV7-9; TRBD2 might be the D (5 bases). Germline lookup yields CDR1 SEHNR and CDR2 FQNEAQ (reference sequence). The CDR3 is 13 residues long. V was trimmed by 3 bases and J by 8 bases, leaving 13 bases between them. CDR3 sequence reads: CASSFERSETQYF. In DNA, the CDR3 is TGTGCCAGCAGCTTCGAGCGGTCCGAAACCCAGTACTTC.

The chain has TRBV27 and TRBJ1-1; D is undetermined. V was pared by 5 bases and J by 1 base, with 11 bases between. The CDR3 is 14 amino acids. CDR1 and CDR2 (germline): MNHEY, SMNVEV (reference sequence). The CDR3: CASSDILPNTEAFF. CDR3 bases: TGTGCCAGCAGTGACATCTTACCGAACACTGAAGCTTTCTTT.

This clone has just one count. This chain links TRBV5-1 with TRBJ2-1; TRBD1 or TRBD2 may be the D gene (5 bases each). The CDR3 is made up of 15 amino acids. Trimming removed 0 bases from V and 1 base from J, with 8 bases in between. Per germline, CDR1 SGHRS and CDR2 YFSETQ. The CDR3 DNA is TGCGCCAGCAGCTTGGGAGGGGAGTCCTACAATGAGCAGTTCTTC. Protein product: CASSLGGESYNEQFF.

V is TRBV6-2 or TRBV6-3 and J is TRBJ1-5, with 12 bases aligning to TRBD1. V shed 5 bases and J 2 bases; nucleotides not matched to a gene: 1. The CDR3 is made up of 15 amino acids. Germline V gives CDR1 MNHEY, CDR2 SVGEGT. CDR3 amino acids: CASSGTGGRNQPQHF. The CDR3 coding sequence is TGTGCCAGCAGTGGGACAGGGGGCCGCAATCAGCCCCAGCATTTT.

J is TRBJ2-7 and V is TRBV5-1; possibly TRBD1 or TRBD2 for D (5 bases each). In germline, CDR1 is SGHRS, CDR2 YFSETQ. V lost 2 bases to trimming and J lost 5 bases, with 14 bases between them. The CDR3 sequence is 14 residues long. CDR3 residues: CASSFISLGDEQYF. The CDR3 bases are TGCGCCAGCAGCTTTATCAGTCTGGGGGACGAGCAGTACTTC.

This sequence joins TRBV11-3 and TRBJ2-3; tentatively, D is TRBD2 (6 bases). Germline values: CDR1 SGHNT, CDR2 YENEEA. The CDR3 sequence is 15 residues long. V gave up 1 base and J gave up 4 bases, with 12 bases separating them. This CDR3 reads CASSLARGRPDTQYF. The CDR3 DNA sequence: TGTGCCAGCAGCTTAGCACGAGGGAGGCCAGATACGCAGTATTTT.

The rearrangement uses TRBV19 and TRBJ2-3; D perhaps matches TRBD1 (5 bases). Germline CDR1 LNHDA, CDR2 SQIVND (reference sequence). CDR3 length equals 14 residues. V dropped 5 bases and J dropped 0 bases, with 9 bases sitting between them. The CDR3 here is CASSPTASTDTQYF. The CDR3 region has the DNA TGTGCCAGTAGTCCGACAGCTAGCACAGATACGCAGTATTTT.

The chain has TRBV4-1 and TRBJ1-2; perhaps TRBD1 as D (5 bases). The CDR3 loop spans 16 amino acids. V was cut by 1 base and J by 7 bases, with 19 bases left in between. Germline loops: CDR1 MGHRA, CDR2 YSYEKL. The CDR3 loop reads CASSQGAGQGYRGYTF. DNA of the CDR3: TGCGCCAGCAGCCAAGGGGCGGGCCAGGGATATCGTGGCTACACCTTC.

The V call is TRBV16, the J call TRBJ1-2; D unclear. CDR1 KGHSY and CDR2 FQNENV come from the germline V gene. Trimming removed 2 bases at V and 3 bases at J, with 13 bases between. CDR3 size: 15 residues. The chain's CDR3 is CASSQPYNPDYGYTF. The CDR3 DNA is TGTGCCAGCAGCCAACCCTACAACCCTGACTATGGCTACACCTTC.

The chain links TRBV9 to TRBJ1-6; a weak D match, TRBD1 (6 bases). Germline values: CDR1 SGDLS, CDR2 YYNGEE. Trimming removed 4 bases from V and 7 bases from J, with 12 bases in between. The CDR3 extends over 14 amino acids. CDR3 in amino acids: CASSPRTANSPLHF. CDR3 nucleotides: TGTGCCAGCAGCCCCAGGACAGCGAATTCACCCCTCCACTTT.

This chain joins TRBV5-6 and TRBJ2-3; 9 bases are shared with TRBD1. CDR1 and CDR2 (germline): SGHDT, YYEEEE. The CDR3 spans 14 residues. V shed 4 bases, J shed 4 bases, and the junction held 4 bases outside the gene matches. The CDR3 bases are TGTGCCAGCAGCCTGGACAGGGGCGCAGATACGCAGTATTTT. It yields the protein CASSLDRGADTQYF.

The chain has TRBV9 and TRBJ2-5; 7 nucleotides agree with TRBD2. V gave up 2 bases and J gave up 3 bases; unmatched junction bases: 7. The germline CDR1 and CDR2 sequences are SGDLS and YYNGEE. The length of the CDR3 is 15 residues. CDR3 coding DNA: TGTGCCAGCAGCGTTGGGGGGGACTCTAAAGAGACCCAGTACTTC. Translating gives CASSVGGDSKETQYF.

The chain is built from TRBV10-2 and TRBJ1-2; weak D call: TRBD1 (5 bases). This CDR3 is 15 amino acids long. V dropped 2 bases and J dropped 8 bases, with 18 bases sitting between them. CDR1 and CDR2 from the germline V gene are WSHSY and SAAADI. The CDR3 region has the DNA TGCGCCAGCAGTGAGCGAGTTATTGGGGCCGGCGGCTACACCTTC. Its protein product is CASSERVIGAGGYTF.

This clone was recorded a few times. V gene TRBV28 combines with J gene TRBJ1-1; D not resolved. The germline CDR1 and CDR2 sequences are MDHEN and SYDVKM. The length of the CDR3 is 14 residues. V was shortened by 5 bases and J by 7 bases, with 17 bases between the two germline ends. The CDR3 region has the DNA TGTGCCAGCAGTGTTCCTACTAACACTATTGAAGCTTTCTTT. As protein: CASSVPTNTIEAFF.

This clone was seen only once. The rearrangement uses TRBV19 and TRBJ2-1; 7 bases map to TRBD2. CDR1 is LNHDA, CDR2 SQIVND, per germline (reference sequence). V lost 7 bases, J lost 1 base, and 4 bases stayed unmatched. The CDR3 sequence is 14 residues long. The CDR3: CASNWEGSYNEQFF. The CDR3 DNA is TGTGCCAGTAATTGGGAGGGGTCCTACAATGAGCAGTTCTTC.

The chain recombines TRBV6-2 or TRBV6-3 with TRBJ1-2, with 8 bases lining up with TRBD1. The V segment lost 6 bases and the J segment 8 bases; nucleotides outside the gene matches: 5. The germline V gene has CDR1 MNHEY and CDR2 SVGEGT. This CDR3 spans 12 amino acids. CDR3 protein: CASSRQGSGYTF. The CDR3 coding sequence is TGTGCCAGCAGCCGACAGGGGAGCGGCTACACCTTC.